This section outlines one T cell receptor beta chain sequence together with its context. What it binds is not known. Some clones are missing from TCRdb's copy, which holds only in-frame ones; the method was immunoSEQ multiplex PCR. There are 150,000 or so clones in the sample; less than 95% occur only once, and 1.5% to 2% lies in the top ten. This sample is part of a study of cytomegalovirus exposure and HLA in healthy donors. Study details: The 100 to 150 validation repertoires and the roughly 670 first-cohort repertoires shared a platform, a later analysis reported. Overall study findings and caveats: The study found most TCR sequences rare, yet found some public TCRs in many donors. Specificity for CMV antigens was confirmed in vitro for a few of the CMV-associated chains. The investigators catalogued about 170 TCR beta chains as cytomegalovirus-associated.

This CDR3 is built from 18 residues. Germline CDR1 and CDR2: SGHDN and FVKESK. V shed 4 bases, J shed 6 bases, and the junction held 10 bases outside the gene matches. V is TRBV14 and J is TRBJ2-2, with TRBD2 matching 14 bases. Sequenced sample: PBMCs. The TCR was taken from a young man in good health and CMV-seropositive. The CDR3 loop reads CASSLIPKTSGRAGELFF. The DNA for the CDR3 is TGTGCCAGCAGCCTAATACCGAAGACTAGCGGGAGGGCCGGGGAGCTGTTTTTT.